The source of this T cell receptor (beta chain) is a study of T cell responses to AZD1222 COVID-19 vaccine. Clones were read by immunoSEQ multiplex PCR, and TCRdb kept only the in-frame ones, dropping some. This table has about 140,000 clones, more than 85% appearing once. V dropped 4 bases and J dropped 3; count of bases not matched to a gene: 3. Germline V gene data show CDR1 as LGHDT and CDR2 as YNNKEL (reference sequence). This CDR3 contains 16 residues. Here the sequenced sample was peripheral blood, taken on day 0 of AZD1222 vaccination. This TCR came from an adult in good health. V gene TRBV3-1 (or the pseudogene TRBV3-2) combines with J gene TRBJ2-1, with 13 nucleotides matching TRBD2. The CDR3 sequence is CASSLLAGGNYNEQFF. In nucleotides, the CDR3 is TGTGCCAGCAGCCTACTAGCGGGAGGGAACTACAATGAGCAGTTCTTC.